This T cell receptor beta chain originates from a study of cytomegalovirus exposure and HLA in healthy donors. Germline CDR1 and CDR2: MNHNY and SVGAGI (reference sequence). The CDR3 covers 16 residues. After removal of 4 bases from V and 4 bases from J, the junction contained 5 bases not matched to a gene. Both 60 Vbeta primers and 13 Jbeta primers went into the PCR. TCRdb's table, derived via immunoSEQ multiplex PCR, lists solely in-frame clones and lacks some. Of 200,000 to 300,000 clones listed, 70% to 90% are singletons. The chain recombines TRBV6-6 with TRBJ2-3, with 13 bases fitting TRBD2. The sample consisted of PBMCs. This receptor was identified in a woman aged 40-49 years in good health and CMV-seropositive. The chain's CDR3 is CASSSALAGGADTQYF. The CDR3 region has the DNA TGTGCCAGCAGTTCGGCACTAGCGGGAGGGGCAGATACGCAGTATTTT.